The clone carrying this T cell receptor (beta chain) showed up just a few times. TCRdb re-analysed the RT-PCR reads in MiXCR, keeping a single row per CDR3 protein. This sample has 280,000 or so distinct CDR3 sequences; 20% to 25% occur once, and the top ten carry roughly 10%. The sample originates from a study of response to subunit inactivated influenza vaccine. The CDR3 is 14 residues long. V gave up 4 bases and J gave up 4 bases; unmatched junction bases: 6. Germline V gene lookup returns CDR1 SNHLY and CDR2 FYNNEI. V usage is TRBV2 and J usage is TRBJ1-1, with TRBD1 matching 7 bases. The receptor comes from a man aged 45-69 years who received an inactivated influenza vaccine. This material consisted of PBMCs from blood, taken 21 months after vaccination. DNA for the CDR3: TGTGCCAGCAGTGTTGAGGGGGCGCCCACTGAAGCTTTCTTT. Its protein is CASSVEGAPTEAFF.